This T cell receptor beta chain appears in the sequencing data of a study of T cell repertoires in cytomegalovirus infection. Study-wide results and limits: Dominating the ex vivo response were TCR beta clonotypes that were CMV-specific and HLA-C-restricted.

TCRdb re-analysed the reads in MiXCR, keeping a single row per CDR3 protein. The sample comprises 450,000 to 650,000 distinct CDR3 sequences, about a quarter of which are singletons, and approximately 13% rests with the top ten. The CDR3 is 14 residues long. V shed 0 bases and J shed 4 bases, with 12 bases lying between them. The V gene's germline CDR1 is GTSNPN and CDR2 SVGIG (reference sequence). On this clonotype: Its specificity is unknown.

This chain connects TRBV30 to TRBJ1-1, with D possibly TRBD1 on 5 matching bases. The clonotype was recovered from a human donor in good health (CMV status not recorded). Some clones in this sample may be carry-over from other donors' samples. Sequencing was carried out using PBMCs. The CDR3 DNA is TGTGCCTGGAGTGTAGAGGGGCTGGGCACTGAAGCTTTCTTT. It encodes CAWSVEGLGTEAFF. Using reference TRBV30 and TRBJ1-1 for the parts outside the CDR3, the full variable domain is SQTIHQWPATLVQPVGSPLSLECTVEGTSNPNLYWYRQAAGRGLQLLFYSVGIGQISSEVPQNLSASRPQDRQFILSSKKLLLSDSGFYLCAWSVEGLGTEAFFGQGTRLTVV.